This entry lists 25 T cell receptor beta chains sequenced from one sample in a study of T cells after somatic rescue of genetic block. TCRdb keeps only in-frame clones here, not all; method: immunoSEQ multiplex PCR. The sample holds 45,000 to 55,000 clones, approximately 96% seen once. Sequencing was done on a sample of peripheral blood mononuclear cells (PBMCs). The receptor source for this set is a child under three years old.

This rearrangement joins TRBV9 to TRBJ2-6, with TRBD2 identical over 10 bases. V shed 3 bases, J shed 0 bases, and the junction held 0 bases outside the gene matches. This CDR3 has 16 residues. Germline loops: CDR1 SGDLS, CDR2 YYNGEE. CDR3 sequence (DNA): TGTGCCAGCAGCGGGACTAGCGGCTCTGGGGCCAACGTCCTGACTTTC. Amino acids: CASSGTSGSGANVLTF.

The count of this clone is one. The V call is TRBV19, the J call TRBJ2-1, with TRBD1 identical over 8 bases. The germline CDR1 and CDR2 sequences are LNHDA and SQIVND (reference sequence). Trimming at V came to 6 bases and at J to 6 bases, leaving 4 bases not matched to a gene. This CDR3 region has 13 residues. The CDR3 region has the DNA TGTGCCAGTAGATTAACAGGGGGCAATGAGCAGTTCTTC. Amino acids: CASRLTGGNEQFF. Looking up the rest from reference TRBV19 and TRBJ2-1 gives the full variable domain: DGGITQSPKYLFRKEGQNVTLSCEQNLNHDAMYWYRQDPGQGLRLIYYSQIVNDFQKGDIAEGYSVSREKKESFPLTVTSAQKNPTAFYLCASRLTGGNEQFFGPGTRLTVL.

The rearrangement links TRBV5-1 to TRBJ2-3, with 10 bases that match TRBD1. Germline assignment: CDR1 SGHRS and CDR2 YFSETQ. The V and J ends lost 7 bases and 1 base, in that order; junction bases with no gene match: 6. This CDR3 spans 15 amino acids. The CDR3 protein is CASGDGTGGTDTQYF. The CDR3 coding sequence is TGCGCCAGCGGCGACGGGACAGGGGGCACAGATACGCAGTATTTT.

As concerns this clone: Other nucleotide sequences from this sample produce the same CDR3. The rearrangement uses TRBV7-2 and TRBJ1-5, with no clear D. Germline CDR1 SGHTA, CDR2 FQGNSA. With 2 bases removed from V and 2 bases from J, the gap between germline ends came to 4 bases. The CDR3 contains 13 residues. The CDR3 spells CASSLQGNQPQHF. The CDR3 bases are TGTGCCAGCAGCTTACAGGGCAATCAGCCCCAGCATTTT. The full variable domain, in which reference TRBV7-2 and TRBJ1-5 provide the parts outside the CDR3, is GAGVSQSPSNKVTEKGKDVELRCDPISGHTALYWYRQSLGQGLEFLIYFQGNSAPDKSGLPSDRFSAERTGGSVSTLTIQRTQQEDSAVYLCASSLQGNQPQHFGDGTRLSIL.

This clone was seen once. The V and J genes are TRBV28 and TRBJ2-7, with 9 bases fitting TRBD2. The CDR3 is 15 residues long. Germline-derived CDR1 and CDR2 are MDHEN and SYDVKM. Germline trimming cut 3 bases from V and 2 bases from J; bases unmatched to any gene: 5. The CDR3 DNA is TGTGCCAGCAGTTTCAACCTAGCGGGGACCTACGAGCAGTACTTC. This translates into CASSFNLAGTYEQYF.

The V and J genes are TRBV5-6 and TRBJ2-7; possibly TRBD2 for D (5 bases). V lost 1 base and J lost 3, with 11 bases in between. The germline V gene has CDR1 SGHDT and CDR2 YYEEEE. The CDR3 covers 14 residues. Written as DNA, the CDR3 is TGTGCCAGCAGCTTGCAGCGGAACAACTACGAGCAGTACTTC. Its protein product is CASSLQRNNYEQYF. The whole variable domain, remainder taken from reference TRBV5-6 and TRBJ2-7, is DAGVTQSPTHLIKTRGQQVTLRCSPKSGHDTVSWYQQALGQGPQFIFQYYEEEERQRGNFPDRFSGHQFPNYSSELNVNALLLGDSALYLCASSLQRNNYEQYFGPGTRLTVT.

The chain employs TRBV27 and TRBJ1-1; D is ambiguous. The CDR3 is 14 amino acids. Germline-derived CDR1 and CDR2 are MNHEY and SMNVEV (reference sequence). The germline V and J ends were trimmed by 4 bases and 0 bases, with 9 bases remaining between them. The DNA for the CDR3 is TGTGCCAGCAGTTCCCTAGGATTGAACACTGAAGCTTTCTTT. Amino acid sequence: CASSSLGLNTEAFF.

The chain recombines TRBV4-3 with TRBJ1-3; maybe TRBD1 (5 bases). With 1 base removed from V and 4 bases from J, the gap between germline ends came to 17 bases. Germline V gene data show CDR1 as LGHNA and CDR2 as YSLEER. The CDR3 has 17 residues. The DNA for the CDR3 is TGCGCCAGCAGCCAAGTTTGGGGAGGGACCGCCGGAAACACCATATATTTT. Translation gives CASSQVWGGTAGNTIYF.

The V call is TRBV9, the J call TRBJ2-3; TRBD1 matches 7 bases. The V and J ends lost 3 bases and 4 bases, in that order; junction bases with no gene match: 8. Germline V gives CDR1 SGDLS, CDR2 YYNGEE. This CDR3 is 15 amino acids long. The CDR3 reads CASSDRGYSSDTQYF. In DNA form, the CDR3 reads TGTGCCAGCAGCGACAGGGGTTACTCATCAGATACGCAGTATTTT. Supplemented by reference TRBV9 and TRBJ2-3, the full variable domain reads DSGVTQTPKHLITATGQRVTLRCSPRSGDLSVYWYQQSLDQGLQFLIQYYNGEERAKGNILERFSAQQFPDLHSELNLSSLELGDSALYFCASSDRGYSSDTQYFGPGTRLTVL.

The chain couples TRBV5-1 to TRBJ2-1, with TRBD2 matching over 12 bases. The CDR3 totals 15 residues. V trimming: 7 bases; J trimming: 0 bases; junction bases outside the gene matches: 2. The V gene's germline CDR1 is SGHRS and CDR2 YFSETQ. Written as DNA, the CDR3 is TGCGCCAGCGGGACTAGCGGGCTCTCCTACAATGAGCAGTTCTTC. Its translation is CASGTSGLSYNEQFF.

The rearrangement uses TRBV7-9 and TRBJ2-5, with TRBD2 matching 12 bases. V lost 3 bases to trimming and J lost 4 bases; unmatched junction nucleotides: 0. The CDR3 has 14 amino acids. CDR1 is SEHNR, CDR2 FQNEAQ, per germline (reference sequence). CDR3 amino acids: CASSLTSGRETQYF. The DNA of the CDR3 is TGTGCCAGCAGCTTGACTAGCGGGAGAGAGACCCAGTACTTC. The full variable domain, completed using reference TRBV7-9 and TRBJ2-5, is DTGVSQNPRHKITKRGQNVTFRCDPISEHNRLYWYRQTLGQGPEFLTYFQNEAQLEKSRLLSDRFSAERPKGSFSTLEIQRTEQGDSAMYLCASSLTSGRETQYFGPGTRLLVL.

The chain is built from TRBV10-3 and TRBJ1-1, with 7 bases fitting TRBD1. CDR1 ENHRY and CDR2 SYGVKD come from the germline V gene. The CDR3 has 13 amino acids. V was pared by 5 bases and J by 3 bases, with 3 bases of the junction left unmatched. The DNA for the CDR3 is TGTGCCATCAGTTTGGACAGGCACACTGAAGCTTTCTTT. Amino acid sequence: CAISLDRHTEAFF.

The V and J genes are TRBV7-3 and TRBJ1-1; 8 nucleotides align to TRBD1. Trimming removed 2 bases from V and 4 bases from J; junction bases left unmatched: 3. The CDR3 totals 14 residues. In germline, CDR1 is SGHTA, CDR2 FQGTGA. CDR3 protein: CASSLGQGSTEAFF. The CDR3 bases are TGTGCCAGCAGCTTAGGACAGGGCTCCACTGAAGCTTTCTTT.

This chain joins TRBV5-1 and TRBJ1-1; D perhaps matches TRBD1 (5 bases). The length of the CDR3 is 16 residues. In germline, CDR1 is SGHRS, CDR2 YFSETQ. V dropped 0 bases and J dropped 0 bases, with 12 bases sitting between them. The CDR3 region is CASSLERQNLNTEAFF. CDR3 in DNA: TGCGCCAGCAGCTTGGAGAGACAGAATTTGAACACTGAAGCTTTCTTT.

CDR3 nucleotides: TGTGCCAGCAGTTTATCGACAGGGGACATTCAGTACTTC. Protein sequence: CASSLSTGDIQYF. The rearrangement uses TRBV27 and TRBJ2-4; 8 nucleotides match TRBD1. This CDR3 is 13 amino acids long. Germline lookup yields CDR1 MNHEY and CDR2 SMNVEV (reference sequence). Germline trimming cut 0 bases from V and 8 bases from J; bases unmatched to any gene: 0.

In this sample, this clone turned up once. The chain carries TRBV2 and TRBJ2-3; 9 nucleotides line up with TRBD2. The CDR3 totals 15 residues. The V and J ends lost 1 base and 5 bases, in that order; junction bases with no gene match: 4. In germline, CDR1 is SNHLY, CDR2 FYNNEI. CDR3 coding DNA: TGTGCCAGCAGTGAAGGTGGTAGCGGGAGAGATACGCAGTATTTT. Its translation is CASSEGGSGRDTQYF.

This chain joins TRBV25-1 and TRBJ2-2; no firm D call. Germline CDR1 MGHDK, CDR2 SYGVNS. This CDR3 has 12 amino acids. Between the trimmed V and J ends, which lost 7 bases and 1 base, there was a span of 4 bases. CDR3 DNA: TGTGCCAGCAATCAGAACACCGGGGAGCTGTTTTTT. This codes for CASNQNTGELFF.

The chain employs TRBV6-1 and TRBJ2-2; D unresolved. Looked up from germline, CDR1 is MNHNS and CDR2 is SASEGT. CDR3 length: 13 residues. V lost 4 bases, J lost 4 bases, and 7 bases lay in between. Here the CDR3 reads CASSVPFTGELFF. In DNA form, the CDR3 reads TGTGCCAGCAGTGTTCCGTTCACCGGGGAGCTGTTTTTT.

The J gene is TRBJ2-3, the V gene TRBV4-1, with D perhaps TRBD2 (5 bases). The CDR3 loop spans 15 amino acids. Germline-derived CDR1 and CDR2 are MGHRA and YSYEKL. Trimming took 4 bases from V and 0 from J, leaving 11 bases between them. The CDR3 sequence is CASSPEEGSTDTQYF. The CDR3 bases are TGCGCCAGCAGCCCCGAAGAGGGTAGCACAGATACGCAGTATTTT.

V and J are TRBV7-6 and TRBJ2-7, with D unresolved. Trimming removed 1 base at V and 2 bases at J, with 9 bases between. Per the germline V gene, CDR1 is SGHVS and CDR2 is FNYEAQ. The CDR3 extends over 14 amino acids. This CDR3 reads CASSLGGPAYEQYF. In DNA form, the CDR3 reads TGTGCCAGCAGCTTAGGTGGACCAGCCTACGAGCAGTACTTC.

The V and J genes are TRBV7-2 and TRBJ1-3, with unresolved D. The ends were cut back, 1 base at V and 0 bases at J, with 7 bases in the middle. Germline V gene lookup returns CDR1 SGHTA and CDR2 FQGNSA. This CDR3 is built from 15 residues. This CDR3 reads CASSLESYSGNTIYF. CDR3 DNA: TGTGCCAGCAGCTTAGAATCATACTCTGGAAACACCATATATTTT.

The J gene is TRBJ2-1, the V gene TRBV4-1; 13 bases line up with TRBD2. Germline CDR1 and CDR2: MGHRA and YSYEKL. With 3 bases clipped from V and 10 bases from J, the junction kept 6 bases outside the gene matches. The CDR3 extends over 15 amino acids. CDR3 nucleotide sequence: TGCGCCAGCAGCCACGGACTAGCGGGAGAATTGGAGCAGTTCTTC. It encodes CASSHGLAGELEQFF.

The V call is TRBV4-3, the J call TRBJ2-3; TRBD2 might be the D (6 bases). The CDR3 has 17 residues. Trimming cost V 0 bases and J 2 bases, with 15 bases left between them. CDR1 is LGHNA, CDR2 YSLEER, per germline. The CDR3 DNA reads TGCGCCAGCAGCCAAGAGTCACTAGCAGACTTCACAGATACGCAGTATTTT. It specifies CASSQESLADFTDTQYF.

The chain's CDR3 is CASSFSGGYGYTF. CDR3 DNA: TGTGCCAGCAGTTTTTCGGGGGGCTATGGCTACACCTTC. V is TRBV27 and J is TRBJ1-2; possible D gene TRBD1, 5 bases. The CDR3 consists of 13 residues. Deletions cut 3 bases from V and 4 bases from J, with 9 bases between. Germline assignment: CDR1 MNHEY and CDR2 SMNVEV (reference sequence).

The CDR3 is CASSYGLAGDTQYF. CDR3 nucleotide sequence: TGTGCCAGCAGTTACGGACTAGCGGGAGATACGCAGTATTTT. The J gene is TRBJ2-3, the V gene TRBV6-6; TRBD2 aligns across 11 bases. Germline CDR1 reads MNHNY; CDR2 reads SVGAGI (reference sequence). This CDR3 is built from 14 residues. V was pared by 2 bases and J by 5 bases, with 0 bases of the junction left unmatched.